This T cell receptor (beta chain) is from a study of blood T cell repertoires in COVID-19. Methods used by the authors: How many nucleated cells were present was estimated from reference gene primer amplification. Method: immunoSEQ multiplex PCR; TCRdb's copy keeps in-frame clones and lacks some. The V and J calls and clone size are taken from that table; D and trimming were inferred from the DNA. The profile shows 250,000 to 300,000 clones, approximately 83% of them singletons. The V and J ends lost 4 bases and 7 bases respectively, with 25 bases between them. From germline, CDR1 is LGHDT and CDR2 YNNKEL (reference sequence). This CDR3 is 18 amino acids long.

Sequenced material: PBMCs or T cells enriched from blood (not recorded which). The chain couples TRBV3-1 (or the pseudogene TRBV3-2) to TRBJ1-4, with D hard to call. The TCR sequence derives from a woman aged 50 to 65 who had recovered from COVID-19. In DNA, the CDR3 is TGTGCCAGCAGCCTTGGGAGGACCCCGGGATTTTATGGTGAAAAACTGTTTTTT. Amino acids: CASSLGRTPGFYGEKLFF.